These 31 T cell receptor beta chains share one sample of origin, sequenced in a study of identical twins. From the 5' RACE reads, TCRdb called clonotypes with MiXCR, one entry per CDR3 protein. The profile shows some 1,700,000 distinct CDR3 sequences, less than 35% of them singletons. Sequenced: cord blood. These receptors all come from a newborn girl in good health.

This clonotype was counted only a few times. In DNA, the CDR3 is TGTGCCAGCAGCCAAGGGCACCGCACAGATACGCAGTATTTT. Translating gives CASSQGHRTDTQYF. The chain employs TRBV14 and TRBJ2-3; D unresolved. Germline loops: CDR1 SGHDN, CDR2 FVKESK. Trimming left V 1 base short and J 1 base short, with 6 bases between. The CDR3 consists of 14 residues. Full variable domain (missing parts from reference TRBV14 and TRBJ2-3): EAGVTQFPSHSVIEKGQTVTLRCDPISGHDNLYWYRRVMGKEIKFLLHFVKESKQDESGMPNNRFLAERTGGTYSTLKVQPAELEDSGVYFCASSQGHRTDTQYFGPGTRLTVL.

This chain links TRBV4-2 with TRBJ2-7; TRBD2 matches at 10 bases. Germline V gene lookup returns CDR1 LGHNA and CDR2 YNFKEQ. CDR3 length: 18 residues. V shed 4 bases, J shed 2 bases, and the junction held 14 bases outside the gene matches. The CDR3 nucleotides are TGTGCCAGCAGCCCTAACTTCCGACTAGCGGGCCACCCCTACGAGCAGTACTTC. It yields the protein CASSPNFRLAGHPYEQYF.

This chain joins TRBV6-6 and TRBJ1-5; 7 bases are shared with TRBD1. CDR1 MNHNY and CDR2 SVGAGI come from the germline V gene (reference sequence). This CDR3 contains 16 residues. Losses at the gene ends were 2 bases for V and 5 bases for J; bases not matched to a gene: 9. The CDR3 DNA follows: TGTGCCAGCAGTTACGATGACAGGGTAGGGGATCAGCCCCAGCATTTT. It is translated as CASSYDDRVGDQPQHF.

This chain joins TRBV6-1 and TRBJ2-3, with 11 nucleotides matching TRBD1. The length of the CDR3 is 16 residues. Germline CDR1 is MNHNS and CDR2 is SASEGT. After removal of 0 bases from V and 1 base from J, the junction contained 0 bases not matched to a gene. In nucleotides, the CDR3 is TGTGCCAGCAGTGAAGCGGGACAGGGGGGCACAGATACGCAGTATTTT. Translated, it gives CASSEAGQGGTDTQYF.

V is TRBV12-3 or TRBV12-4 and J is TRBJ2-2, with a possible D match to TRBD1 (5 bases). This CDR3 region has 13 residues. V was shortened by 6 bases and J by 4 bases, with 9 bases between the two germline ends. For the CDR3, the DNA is TGTGCCAGCAGGGGGCGCGGCACCGGGGAGCTGTTTTTT. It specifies CASRGRGTGELFF.

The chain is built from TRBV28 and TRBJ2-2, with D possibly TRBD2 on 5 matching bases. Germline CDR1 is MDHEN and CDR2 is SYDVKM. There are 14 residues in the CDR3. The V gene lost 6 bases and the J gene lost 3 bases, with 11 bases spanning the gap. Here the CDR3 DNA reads TGTGCCAGCAGGGTAGCGAGGGACACCGGGGAGCTGTTTTTT. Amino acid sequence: CASRVARDTGELFF.

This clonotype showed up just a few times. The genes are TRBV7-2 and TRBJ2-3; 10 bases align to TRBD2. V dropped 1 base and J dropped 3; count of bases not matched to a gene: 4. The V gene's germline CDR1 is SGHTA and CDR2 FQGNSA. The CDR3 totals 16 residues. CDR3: CASSLGLAGMTDTQYF. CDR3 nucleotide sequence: TGTGCCAGCAGCTTAGGACTAGCGGGTATGACAGATACGCAGTATTTT.

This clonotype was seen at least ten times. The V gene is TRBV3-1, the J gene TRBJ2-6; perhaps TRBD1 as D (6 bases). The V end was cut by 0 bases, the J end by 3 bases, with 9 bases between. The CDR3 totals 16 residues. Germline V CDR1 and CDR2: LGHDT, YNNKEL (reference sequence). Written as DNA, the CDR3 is TGTGCCAGCAGCCAAGATCAGGGGTTTGGGGCCAACGTCCTGACTTTC. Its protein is CASSQDQGFGANVLTF.

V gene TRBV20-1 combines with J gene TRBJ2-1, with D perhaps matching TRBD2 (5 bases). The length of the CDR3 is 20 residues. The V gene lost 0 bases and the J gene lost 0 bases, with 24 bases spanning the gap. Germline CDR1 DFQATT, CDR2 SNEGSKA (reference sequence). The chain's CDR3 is CSARDNSGALAYSSYNEQFF. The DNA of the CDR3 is TGCAGTGCTAGAGATAACAGCGGAGCGTTGGCATACAGCTCCTACAATGAGCAGTTCTTC.

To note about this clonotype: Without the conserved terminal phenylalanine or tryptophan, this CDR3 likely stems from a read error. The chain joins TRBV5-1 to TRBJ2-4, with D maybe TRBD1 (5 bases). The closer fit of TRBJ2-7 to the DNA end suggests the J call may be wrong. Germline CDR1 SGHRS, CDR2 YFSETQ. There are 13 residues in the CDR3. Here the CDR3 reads CASSSQGSYEQYL. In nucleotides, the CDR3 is TGCGCCAGCAGCTCTCAGGGCTCTTACGAGCAGTACTTA.

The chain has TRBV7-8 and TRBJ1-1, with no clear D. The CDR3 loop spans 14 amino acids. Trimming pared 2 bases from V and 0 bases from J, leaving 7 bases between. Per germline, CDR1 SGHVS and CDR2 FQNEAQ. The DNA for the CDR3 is TGTGCCAGCAGCTTATACGGACTGAACACTGAAGCTTTCTTT. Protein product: CASSLYGLNTEAFF.

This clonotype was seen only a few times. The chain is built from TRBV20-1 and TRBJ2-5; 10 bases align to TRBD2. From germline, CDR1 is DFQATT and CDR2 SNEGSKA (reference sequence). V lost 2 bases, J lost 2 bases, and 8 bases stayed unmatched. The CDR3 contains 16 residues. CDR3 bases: TGCAGTGCTAGACCCCTTCTAGCGGGAGTGCAAGAGACCCAGTACTTC. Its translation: CSARPLLAGVQETQYF.

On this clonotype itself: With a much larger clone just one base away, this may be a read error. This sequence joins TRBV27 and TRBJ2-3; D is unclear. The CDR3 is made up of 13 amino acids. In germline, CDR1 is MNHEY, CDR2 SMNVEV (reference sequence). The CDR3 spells CASSVSITDTQYF. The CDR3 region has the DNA TGTGCCAGCAGTGTATCGATTACCGATACGCAGTATTTT.

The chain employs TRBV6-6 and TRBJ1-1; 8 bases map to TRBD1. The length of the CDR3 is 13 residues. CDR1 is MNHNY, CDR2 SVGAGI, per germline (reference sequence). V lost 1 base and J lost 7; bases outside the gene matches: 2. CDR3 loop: CASSYLGQVEAFF. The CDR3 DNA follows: TGTGCCAGCAGTTACTTGGGACAGGTTGAAGCTTTCTTT.

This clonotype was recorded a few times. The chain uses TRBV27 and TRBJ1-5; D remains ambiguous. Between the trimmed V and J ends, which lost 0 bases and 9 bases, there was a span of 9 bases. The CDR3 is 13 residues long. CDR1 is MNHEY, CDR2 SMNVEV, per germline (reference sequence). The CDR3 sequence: CASSLSSLRPQHF. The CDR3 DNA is TGTGCCAGCAGTTTATCCTCCCTGAGGCCCCAGCATTTT.

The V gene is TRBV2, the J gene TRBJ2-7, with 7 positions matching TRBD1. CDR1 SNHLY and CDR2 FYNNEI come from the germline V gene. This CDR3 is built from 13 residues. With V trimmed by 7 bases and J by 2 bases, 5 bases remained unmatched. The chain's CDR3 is CASMTGTPYEQYF. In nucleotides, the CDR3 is TGTGCCAGCATGACAGGGACCCCCTACGAGCAGTACTTC. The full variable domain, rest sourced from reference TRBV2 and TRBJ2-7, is EPEVTQTPSHQVTQMGQEVILRCVPISNHLYFYWYRQILGQKVEFLVSFYNNEISEKSEIFDDQFSVERPDGSNFTLKIRSTKLEDSAMYFCASMTGTPYEQYFGPGTRLTVT.

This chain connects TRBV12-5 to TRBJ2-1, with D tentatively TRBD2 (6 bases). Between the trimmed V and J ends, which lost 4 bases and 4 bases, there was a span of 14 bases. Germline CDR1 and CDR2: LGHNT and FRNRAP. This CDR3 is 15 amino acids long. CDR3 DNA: TGTGCTAGTGGTTCGGAGGCTGCGGGGTACAATGAGCAGTTCTTC. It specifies CASGSEAAGYNEQFF.

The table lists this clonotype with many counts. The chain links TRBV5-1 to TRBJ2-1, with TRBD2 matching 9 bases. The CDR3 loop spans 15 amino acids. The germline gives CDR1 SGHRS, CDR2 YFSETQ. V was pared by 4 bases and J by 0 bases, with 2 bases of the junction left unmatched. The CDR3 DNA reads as TGCGCCAGCAGCATTAGCGGGAGCTCCTACAATGAGCAGTTCTTC. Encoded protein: CASSISGSSYNEQFF.

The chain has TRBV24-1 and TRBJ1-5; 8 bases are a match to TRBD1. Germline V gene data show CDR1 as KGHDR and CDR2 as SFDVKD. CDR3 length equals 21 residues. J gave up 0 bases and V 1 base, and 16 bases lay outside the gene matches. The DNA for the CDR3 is TGTGCCACCAGTGATTTAATTCTTTCCGGGACAGGTCCTTATAGCAATCAGCCCCAGCATTTT. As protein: CATSDLILSGTGPYSNQPQHF.

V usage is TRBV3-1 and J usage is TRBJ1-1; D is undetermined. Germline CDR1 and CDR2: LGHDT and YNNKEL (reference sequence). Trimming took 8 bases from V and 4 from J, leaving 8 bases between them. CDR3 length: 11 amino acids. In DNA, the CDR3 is TGTGCCAGCGGGTTTTCCACTGAAGCTTTCTTT. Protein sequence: CASGFSTEAFF.

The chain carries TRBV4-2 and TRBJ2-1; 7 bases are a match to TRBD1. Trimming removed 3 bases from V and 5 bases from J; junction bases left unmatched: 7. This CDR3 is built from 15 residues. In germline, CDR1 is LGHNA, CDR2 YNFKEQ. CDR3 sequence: CASSHSGTADNEQFF. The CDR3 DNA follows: TGTGCCAGCAGCCATTCCGGGACAGCAGACAATGAGCAGTTCTTC.

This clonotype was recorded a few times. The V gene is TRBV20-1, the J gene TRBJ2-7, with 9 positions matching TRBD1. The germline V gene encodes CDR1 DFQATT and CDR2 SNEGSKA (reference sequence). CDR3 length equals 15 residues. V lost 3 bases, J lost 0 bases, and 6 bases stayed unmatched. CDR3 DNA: TGCAGTGCTAGTGACGGACAGGGGCCCTCCTACGAGCAGTACTTC. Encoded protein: CSASDGQGPSYEQYF.

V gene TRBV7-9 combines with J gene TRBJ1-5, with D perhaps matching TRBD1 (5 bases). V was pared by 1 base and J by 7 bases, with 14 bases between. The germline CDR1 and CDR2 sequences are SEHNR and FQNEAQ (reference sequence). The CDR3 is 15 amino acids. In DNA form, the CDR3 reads TGTGCCAGCAGCTTAGACGGGGGGGATGGCCAGCCCCAGCATTTT. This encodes CASSLDGGDGQPQHF.

CDR3 in amino acids: CAISDPTQGNEQYF. The CDR3 DNA follows: TGTGCCATCAGTGATCCCACACAGGGCAATGAGCAGTACTTC. This rearrangement joins TRBV10-3 to TRBJ2-5; the D gene is possibly TRBD1 (6 bases). Trimming cost V 3 bases and J 11 bases, with 19 bases left between them. The CDR3 consists of 14 residues. CDR1 is ENHRY and CDR2 is SYGVKD in the germline V gene.

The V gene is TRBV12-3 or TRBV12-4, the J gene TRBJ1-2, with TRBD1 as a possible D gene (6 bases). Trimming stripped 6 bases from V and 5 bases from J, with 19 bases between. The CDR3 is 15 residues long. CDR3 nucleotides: TGTGCCAGCAGCTACCCAGGGGATGGGGTATATGGCTACACCTTC. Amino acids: CASSYPGDGVYGYTF.

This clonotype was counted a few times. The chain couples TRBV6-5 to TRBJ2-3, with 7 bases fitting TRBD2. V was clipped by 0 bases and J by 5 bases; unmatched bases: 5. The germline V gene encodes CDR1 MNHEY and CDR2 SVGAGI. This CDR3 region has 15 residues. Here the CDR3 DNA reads TGTGCCAGCAGTTACTCGTCCAGCGGGATAGATACGCAGTATTTT. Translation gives CASSYSSSGIDTQYF.

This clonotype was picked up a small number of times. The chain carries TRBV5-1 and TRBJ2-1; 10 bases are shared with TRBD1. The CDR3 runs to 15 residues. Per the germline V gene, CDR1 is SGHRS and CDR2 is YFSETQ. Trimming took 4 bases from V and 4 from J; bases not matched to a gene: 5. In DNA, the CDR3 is TGCGCCAGCAGCAACCTGGGACAGGGGTACAATGAGCAGTTCTTC. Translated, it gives CASSNLGQGYNEQFF.

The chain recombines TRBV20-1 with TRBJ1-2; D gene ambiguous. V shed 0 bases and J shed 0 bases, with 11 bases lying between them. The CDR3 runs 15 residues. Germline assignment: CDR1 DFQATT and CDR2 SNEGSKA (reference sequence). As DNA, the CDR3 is TGCAGTGCTAGAGATCCGGGCAGGTCTAACTATGGCTACACCTTC. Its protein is CSARDPGRSNYGYTF.

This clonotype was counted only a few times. DNA of the CDR3: TGTGCCAGCAGCGTACAGGGGGGTGGAAACATTCAGTACTTC. Its translation is CASSVQGGGNIQYF. The chain has TRBV9 and TRBJ2-4, with D possibly matching TRBD1 (7 bases). The CDR3 extends over 14 amino acids. CDR1 SGDLS and CDR2 YYNGEE come from the germline V gene. V was trimmed by 1 base and J by 6 bases, leaving 11 bases between them.

The CDR3 DNA reads TGTGCCAGCAGTCACCGGGACTTCAACAATGAGCAGTTCTTC. As protein: CASSHRDFNNEQFF. The chain couples TRBV6-2 or TRBV6-3 to TRBJ2-1; possibly TRBD2 for D (6 bases). The length of the CDR3 is 14 residues. With 5 bases removed from V and 5 bases from J, the gap between germline ends came to 13 bases. Germline V CDR1 and CDR2: MNHEY, SVGEGT.

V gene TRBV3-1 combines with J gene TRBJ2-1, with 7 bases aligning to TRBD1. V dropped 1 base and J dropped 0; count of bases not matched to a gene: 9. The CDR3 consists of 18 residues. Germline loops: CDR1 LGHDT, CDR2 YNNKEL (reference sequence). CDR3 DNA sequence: TGTGCCAGCAGCCAAGGCCGACAGGGAAGGAGCTCCTACAATGAGCAGTTCTTC. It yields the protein CASSQGRQGRSSYNEQFF.